The 9 T cell receptor beta chains below all came from one sample that was sequenced in a study of T-cell reconstitution after alpha-beta-depleted transplantation in children. Unique molecular identifiers tagged the TCRbeta library. TCRdb processed the PCR reads anew with MiXCR; each CDR3 protein has one entry. Of 580,000 or so distinct CDR3 sequences in the sample, roughly 24% are singletons; the top ten hold roughly 13%. Sequenced here: PBMCs, mostly from graft donor cells, sampled 360 days after TCRalphabeta/CD19-depleted stem cell transplant. Source of these receptors: a boy less than two years old who had a stem cell transplant for acute myeloid leukemia, so the T cells may come from the graft donor.

In its sample, this clonotype was seen a few times. V is TRBV28 and J is TRBJ2-5; 7 positions agree with TRBD2. Germline V gene sequence: CDR1 MDHEN, CDR2 SYDVKM. The length of the CDR3 is 14 residues. Germline trimming cut 5 bases from V and 4 bases from J; bases unmatched to any gene: 7. The CDR3 spells CASSPRTRGETQYF. CDR3 in DNA: TGTGCCAGCAGTCCCCGGACTAGAGGAGAGACCCAGTACTTC.

This clonotype was counted a few times. This chain links TRBV4-2 with TRBJ1-4, with 8 nucleotides matching TRBD1. This CDR3 spans 18 amino acids. The germline V gene has CDR1 LGHNA and CDR2 YNFKEQ. With V trimmed by 4 bases and J by 6 bases, 16 bases remained unmatched. For the CDR3, the DNA is TGTGCCAGCAGCCCGCCGGCCGAACTCAGGGGGCAGGATGAAAAACTGTTTTTT. This gives the protein CASSPPAELRGQDEKLFF.

The chain combines TRBV6-1 with TRBJ2-4, with TRBD1 matching over 10 bases. Germline CDR1 reads MNHNS; CDR2 reads SASEGT. The V and J ends lost 6 bases and 2 bases, in that order; junction bases with no gene match: 13. This CDR3 has 18 residues. CDR3 sequence reads: CASRADRGLMGSKNIQYF. The CDR3 nucleotides read TGTGCCAGCAGAGCAGACAGGGGGCTGATGGGATCCAAAAACATTCAGTACTTC.

This clonotype was counted only a few times. The chain recombines TRBV12-3 or TRBV12-4 with TRBJ2-5; maybe TRBD2 (5 bases). The CDR3 runs 13 residues. V lost 3 bases and J 9 bases, leaving 14 bases between the germline ends. DNA for the CDR3: TGTGCCAGCAGTTTCGGCACAGCCGGGGCCCAGTACTTC. Translation gives CASSFGTAGAQYF.

The chain combines TRBV27 with TRBJ1-6; possibly TRBD1 for D (5 bases). V dropped 6 bases and J dropped 5 bases, with 14 bases sitting between them. Germline CDR1 reads MNHEY; CDR2 reads SMNVEV (reference sequence). The CDR3 runs to 15 residues. CDR3 sequence: CASSRRGFDNSPLHF. The CDR3 DNA is TGTGCCAGCAGCCGCCGGGGGTTCGATAATTCACCCCTCCACTTT.

This clonotype came up many times. The genes are TRBV7-2 and TRBJ2-1, with 10 bases fitting TRBD2. This CDR3 has 18 amino acids. V was clipped by 3 bases and J by 3 bases; unmatched bases: 11. Germline CDR1 and CDR2: SGHTA and FQGNSA. DNA for the CDR3: TGTGCCAGCAGCTTCCCCTCTAGCGGGGGTCTAGTCTACAATGAGCAGTTCTTC. This gives the protein CASSFPSSGGLVYNEQFF.

The chain couples TRBV6-5 to TRBJ1-4, with D tentatively TRBD1 (6 bases). CDR3 length equals 17 residues. The V end was cut by 2 bases, the J end by 5 bases, with 18 bases between. Germline V lookup: CDR1 MNHEY, CDR2 SVGAGI. CDR3 residues: CASSYSGGREGNEKLFF. The CDR3, as DNA: TGTGCCAGCAGTTACAGCGGGGGCAGGGAAGGGAATGAAAAACTGTTTTTT.

The chain carries TRBV20-1 and TRBJ2-7, with D hard to call. Germline V lookup: CDR1 DFQATT, CDR2 SNEGSKA (reference sequence). V lost 2 bases, J lost 0 bases, and 11 bases lay in between. The CDR3 consists of 14 residues. The CDR3 sequence: CSARSRGSSYEQYV. The CDR3 DNA reads as TGCAGTGCTAGAAGTAGAGGCAGCTCCTACGAGCAGTACGTC.

This clonotype occurred a few times. V and J are TRBV29-1 and TRBJ2-4; 8 nucleotides agree with TRBD1. V was clipped by 4 bases and J by 4 bases; unmatched bases: 3. Germline V lookup: CDR1 SQVTM, CDR2 ANQGSEA. This CDR3 has 13 amino acids. This CDR3 is CSVGTGLKNIQYF. The CDR3 bases are TGCAGCGTTGGGACAGGGCTAAAAAACATTCAGTACTTC.